These T cell receptor beta chains were read from a single sample in a study of blood T cells in healthy people across ages. TCRdb ran MiXCR on the 5' RACE reads and lists one entry per CDR3 protein. Among approximately 1.5 million distinct CDR3 sequences listed, about 45% were seen once. The specimen was blood. Receptor source: a woman aged 18-29 years in good health. Both conserved end residues are part of each CDR3. The D gene is left open where the match is weak. The listing skips clone size in some rows; elsewhere it reads once, few, many or a size class.

j_call v_call clone_size d_call cdr3_length cdr3_aa cdr3_nt
TRBJ1-4 TRBV7-9 . TRBD1 14 CAGSSGQGSEKLFF TGTGCCGGCAGCTCAGGACAGGGAAGTGAAAAACTGTTTTTT
TRBJ1-2 TRBV7-2 . . 14 CASSKVQGHYGYTF TGTGCCAGCAGCAAGGTACAGGGACACTATGGCTACACCTTC
TRBJ1-2 TRBV20-1 . TRBD1 13 CSASGGPNYGYTF TGCAGTGCGTCAGGGGGTCCGAACTATGGCTACACCTTC
TRBJ2-7 TRBV13 . . 15 CASSLRGSSTYEQYF TGTGCCAGCAGCTTACGGGGGAGCTCTACCTACGAGCAGTACTTC
TRBJ1-2 TRBV29-1 few . 11 CSVEDGWGYTF TGCAGCGTGGAGGACGGGTGGGGCTACACCTTC
TRBJ1-5 TRBV20-1 . . 16 CSASYRDQGWNQPQHF TGCAGTGCTAGCTACCGGGACCAAGGTTGGAATCAGCCCCAGCATTTT
TRBJ2-2 TRBV20-1 . . 16 CSTPIGSQVNTGELFF TGCAGTACCCCCATCGGGAGCCAAGTGAACACCGGGGAGCTGTTTTTT
TRBJ2-2 TRBV9 . TRBD1 14 CASSTRQGSGELFF TGTGCCAGCAGCACCCGACAGGGTTCCGGGGAGCTGTTTTTT
TRBJ2-1 TRBV24-1 . . 14 CATRGASSYNEQFF TGTGCCACCCGGGGGGCTAGCTCCTACAATGAGCAGTTCTTC
TRBJ1-2 TRBV29-1 . TRBD1 13 CSVWGQLNYGYTF TGCAGCGTGTGGGGACAGCTAAACTATGGCTACACCTTC
TRBJ1-2 TRBV3-1 . TRBD1 14 CASSHGTAHYGYTF TGTGCCAGCAGCCACGGGACAGCTCACTATGGCTACACCTTC
TRBJ2-7 TRBV20-1 . . 13 CSAYLASGGEQYF TGCAGTGCTTATCTAGCGAGCGGTGGCGAGCAGTACTTC
TRBJ2-2 TRBV5-1 few . 17 CASSLDWRVVGTGELFF TGCGCCAGCAGCTTGGATTGGAGGGTTGTTGGCACCGGGGAGCTGTTTTTT
TRBJ2-7 TRBV6-5 few TRBD1 14 CASSRSGTEYEQYF TGTGCCAGCAGCCGATCGGGGACAGAATACGAGCAGTACTTC